This is a list of T cell receptor beta chains from one sample in a study of T cell responses to AZD1222 COVID-19 vaccine. Assay: immunoSEQ multiplex PCR; the TCRdb copy retains only in-frame clones and omits some. The sample carries about 120,000 clones, 86% recorded once. The source material was peripheral blood, sampled 28 days after the second AZD1222 dose. Receptors originate from an adult who received the AZD1222 COVID-19 vaccine. Both conserved end residues are part of each CDR3. A D gene is named only where the DNA matches it firmly. Clone size is given for some rows only: seen once, a few or many times, or a class if the clone is expanded.

>-|TRBV24-1|-|TRBJ2-1
TGTGCCACCAGTGATTTCAGGGGCAATGAGCAGTTCTTC
CATSDFRGNEQFF
>-|TRBV7-8|-|TRBJ2-3
TGTGCCAGCAGCGGCAGGGTAGCAGATACGCAGTATTTT
CASSGRVADTQYF
>-|TRBV6-5|TRBD1|TRBJ2-7
TGTGCCAGCAGTTTTGGACAGGGGGGAAATTACGAGCAGTACTTC
CASSFGQGGNYEQYF
>-|TRBV7-2|-|TRBJ1-5
TGTGCCAGCAGCGTACGGGGCGATCAGCCCCAGCATTTT
CASSVRGDQPQHF
>-|TRBV27|-|TRBJ1-2
TGTGCCAGCAGTTCCTACTATGGTTTTGGGGACTATGGCTACACCTTC
CASSSYYGFGDYGYTF
>-|TRBV10-3|-|TRBJ1-2
TGTGCCATCAGTGAGTCGAACACTGGGCAAGGGGGCTACACCTTC
CAISESNTGQGGYTF
>once|TRBV19|-|TRBJ2-5
TGTGCCAGTAGCCCGGGACTTCACGAGACCCAGTACTTC
CASSPGLHETQYF
>-|TRBV2|-|TRBJ1-3
TGTGCCAGCAGTGGACCTAGGAGCTCTGGAAACACCATATATTTT
CASSGPRSSGNTIYF
>once|TRBV7-2|-|TRBJ2-5
TGTGCCAGCAGCTTAGCCCCTAGCGACCAAGAGACCCAGTACTTC
CASSLAPSDQETQYF
>once|TRBV9|TRBD2|TRBJ2-2
TGTGCCAGCAGCGAGCGGGGGGACACCGGGGAGCTGTTTTTT
CASSERGDTGELFF
>-|TRBV3-1/TRBV3-2|TRBD1|TRBJ2-7
TGTGCCAGCAGACCCGGGACAGGGTTCGACGAGCAGTACTTC
CASRPGTGFDEQYF
>-|TRBV4-2|TRBD1|TRBJ2-1
TGTGCCAGCAGCCAGTCCCGGGACAGGGGTGATGAGCAGTTCTTC
CASSQSRDRGDEQFF
>-|TRBV5-1|TRBD1|TRBJ2-3
TGCGCCAGCGGAACAGGGGGGTACACAGATACGCAGTATTTT
CASGTGGYTDTQYF
>-|TRBV12-3/TRBV12-4|-|TRBJ2-5
TGTGCCAGCAGTTTACCTCGGGAGACCCAGTACTTC
CASSLPRETQYF
>-|TRBV5-4|TRBD1|TRBJ2-7
TGTGCCAGCAGCTACACAGGGGGAAAGCAGTACTTC
CASSYTGGKQYF
>few|TRBV6-2/TRBV6-3|-|TRBJ2-1
TGTGCCAGCAGCCCCCGGGCTGAGATCTACAATGAGCAGTTCTTC
CASSPRAEIYNEQFF
>-|TRBV6-4|TRBD1|TRBJ2-5
TGTGCCAGCAGTCGAGACAGGGGAGAGACCCAGTACTTC
CASSRDRGETQYF
>-|TRBV18|-|TRBJ2-7
TGTGCCAGCTTCTCGGACGGCGAATACGAGCAGTACTTC
CASFSDGEYEQYF
>-|TRBV7-7|-|TRBJ2-7
TGTGCCAGCAGCTTAGCCTTTCCAGCCGGCGAGCAGTACTTC
CASSLAFPAGEQYF
>-|TRBV9|TRBD2|TRBJ2-1
TGTGCCAGCAGCCGACTAGCGGATTACAATGAGCAGTTCTTC
CASSRLADYNEQFF
>-|TRBV18|-|TRBJ1-1
TGTGCCAGCTCACATGTCAGGGGAGACACTGAAGCTTTCTTT
CASSHVRGDTEAFF
>-|TRBV29-1|-|TRBJ1-1
TGCAGCGTTGAACCGGCGACAGCGTTTAAAGAAGCTTTCTTT
CSVEPATAFKEAFF
>-|TRBV19|-|TRBJ2-1
TGTGCCAGTAGTCTCAGAGGGGACACCTCCTGGGATGAGCAGTTCTTC
CASSLRGDTSWDEQFF
>-|TRBV9|-|TRBJ1-5
TGTGCCAGCAGCCTCGGTAGGGGCAATCAGCCCCAGCATTTT
CASSLGRGNQPQHF
>few|TRBV24-1|-|TRBJ2-5
TGTGCCACCAGTGATTTGTTAGGGGGTGAGACCCAGTACTTC
CATSDLLGGETQYF
>-|TRBV3-1/TRBV3-2|-|TRBJ2-1
TGTGCCAGCCTCGGCAGTAACAATGAGCAGTTCTTC
CASLGSNNEQFF
>few|TRBV27|-|TRBJ1-5
TGTGCCAGCCGGGGAGGGGGGCAGCCCCAGCATTTT
CASRGGGQPQHF
>once|TRBV29-1|TRBD1|TRBJ2-5
TGCAGCGCCGGACAGGGAACGGAGACCCAGTACTTC
CSAGQGTETQYF
>-|TRBV10-3|-|TRBJ2-7
TGTGCCATCAGTGAGTCCCCCGTCAGAACCTACGAGCAGTACTTC
CAISESPVRTYEQYF
>-|TRBV5-1|-|TRBJ2-5
TGCGCCAGCAGCTTGGGCGACAGGCCGCGCGAGACCCAGTACTTC
CASSLGDRPRETQYF
>-|TRBV3-1/TRBV3-2|TRBD2|TRBJ2-2
TGTGCCAGCAGCCAAGACTCACTAGCGGGATACACCGGGGAGCTGTTTTTT
CASSQDSLAGYTGELFF
>-|TRBV5-6|TRBD1|TRBJ1-2
TGTGCCAGCAGCTTGGTTGACAGGGGCGGGGGCTACACCTTC
CASSLVDRGGGYTF
>-|TRBV12-2|-|TRBJ2-1
TGTGCAAGTCGCCAAGTGGTAGTAGCGGGAGGTTTCAATGAGCAGTTCTTC
CASRQVVVAGGFNEQFF
>-|TRBV5-5|-|TRBJ1-1
TGTGCCAGCAGCTTGGGGTCATTCGAAGCTTTCTTT
CASSLGSFEAFF
>-|TRBV5-4|-|TRBJ1-1
TGTGCCAGCAGCATGTGGAAGAACACTGAAGCTTTCTTT
CASSMWKNTEAFF
>many|TRBV24-1|-|TRBJ1-2
TGTGCCACCAGTGATCGAAACTCATATGGCTACACCTTC
CATSDRNSYGYTF
>many|TRBV5-6|TRBD2|TRBJ2-1
TGTGCCAGCAGCTCCCTACGACTAGCGGACTACAATGAGCAGTTCTTC
CASSSLRLADYNEQFF
>once|TRBV11-2|TRBD1|TRBJ1-2
TGTGCCAGCCGCAGGACAGGCGGTTATGGCTACACCTTC
CASRRTGGYGYTF
>-|TRBV27|TRBD1|TRBJ1-2
TGTGCCAGCAGATCCGGGACAGTTAACTATGGCTACACCTTC
CASRSGTVNYGYTF
>-|TRBV25-1|-|TRBJ2-3
TGTGCCAGCAGTGACTACGACAGCACAGATACGCAGTATTTT
CASSDYDSTDTQYF
>-|TRBV7-2|-|TRBJ2-4
TGTGCCAGCAGCTTAGGGCTGGGGGAACCAGGAGGCGGCATTCAGTACTTC
CASSLGLGEPGGGIQYF
>-|TRBV19|TRBD1|TRBJ1-2
TGTGCCAGTAGGACAGGGGGAGGCTATGGCTACACCTTC
CASRTGGGYGYTF
>-|TRBV11-1|-|TRBJ2-7
TGTGCCAGCAGCCCTGAACAGGGCCTCACCTACGAGCAGTACTTC
CASSPEQGLTYEQYF
>-|TRBV5-1|-|TRBJ1-6
TGCGCCAGCAGCCGACAATATAATTCACCCCTCCACTTT
CASSRQYNSPLHF